This TCR beta chain was obtained from a study of T-cell reconstitution after alpha-beta-depleted transplantation in children (dated by TCRdb to the mid-2010s). About the study as a whole: T-cell immune reconstitution after TCRalphabeta/CD19-depleted allogeneic hematopoietic cell transplantation in children was quantitatively tracked in the study by means of TCR repertoire profiling.

As regards this clonotype: Its antigen is not yet known. Base qualities are missing; no much larger clone stands one base away.

Receptor amplification or capture employed PCR. The run used an Illumina HiSeq 2500. TCR libraries were prepared with molecular barcoding, using unique molecular identifiers to normalize TCRbeta repertoire quantification. The raw public data were reprocessed by TCRdb itself: fastp quality trimming at Q25, MiXCR clonotype calling, in-frame beta chains only. CDR3 protein sequences are deduplicated, and each keeps its most common genes and DNA. Here the sample has some 310,000 distinct CDR3 sequences; around 25% occur a single time. The top ten constitute 10% to 11% of the sample. Here is what the overall study found, with its caveats: In some patients, the high TCRbeta diversity seen at day 60 was put down to recipient T cells and intrathymic progenitors that had survived conditioning. The frequencies of hyperexpanded clones fell over the following months, and after one year, T-cell counts and TCRbeta diversity were mostly attributed to newly produced T cells. The apparently early recovery of alphabetaT-cell counts about two months after transplant reportedly depended on only several hundred rapidly expanded clones that came from non-depleted graft cells.

The treatment or condition label corresponds to: allogeneic hematopoietic cell transplantation with graft depleted of TCRalphabeta T cells and CD19 B cells. The children who served as transplant recipients had been given grafts of TCRalphabeta/CD19-depleted allogeneic hematopoietic cells. As encoded in the germline V gene, CDR1 is SGHDN while CDR2 is FVKESK. The junction shows trimming of 2 bases on V and 4 bases on J, plus 12 bases between the germline ends. Its CDR3 holds 15 amino acids, cysteine through phenylalanine. This entry keeps only the CDR3 DNA: 45 bases, framed from base 1. The clonotype originates from a male patient between 10 and 17 years old who had a stem cell transplant for acute lymphoblastic leukemia, so the T cells may come from the graft donor. The source material was PBMCs, mostly from graft donor cells, sampled 180 days after TCRalphabeta/CD19-depleted stem cell transplant. The sequence joins TRBV14 to TRBJ2-1; the D gene is perhaps TRBD1, from 5 matching bases. In nucleotide form, the sequence is TGTGCCAGCAGCCAAAAAGGGGCAACTTACAATGAGCAGTTCTTC. This gives the protein CASSQKGATYNEQFF.